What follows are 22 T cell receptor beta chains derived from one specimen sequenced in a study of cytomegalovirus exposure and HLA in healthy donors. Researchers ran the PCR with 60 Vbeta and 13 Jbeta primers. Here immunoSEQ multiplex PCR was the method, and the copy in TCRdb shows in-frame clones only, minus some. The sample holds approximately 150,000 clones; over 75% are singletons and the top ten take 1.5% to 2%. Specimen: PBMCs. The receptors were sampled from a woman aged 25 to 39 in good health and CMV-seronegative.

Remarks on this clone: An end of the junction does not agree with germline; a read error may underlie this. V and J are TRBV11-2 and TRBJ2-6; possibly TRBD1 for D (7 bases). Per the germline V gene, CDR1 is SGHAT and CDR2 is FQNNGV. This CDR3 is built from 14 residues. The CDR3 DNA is TGTGCCAGCAGCTCAATCAGGGGGGTCAACGTCCTGACTTTC. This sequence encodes CASSSIRGVNVLTF.

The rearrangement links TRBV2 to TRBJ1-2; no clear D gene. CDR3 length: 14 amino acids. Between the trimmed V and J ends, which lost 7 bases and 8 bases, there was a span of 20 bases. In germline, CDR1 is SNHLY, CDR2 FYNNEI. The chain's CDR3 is CASNGVGPFFGYTF. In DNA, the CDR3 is TGTGCCAGCAACGGCGTGGGCCCTTTTTTCGGCTACACCTTC.

CDR3 DNA sequence: TGTGCCAGCAAGGACGGGAGGGCCCTTTATTTT. Its translation is CASKDGRALYF. V usage is TRBV6-5 and J usage is TRBJ2-3; 8 bases align to TRBD2. Germline values: CDR1 MNHEY, CDR2 SVGAGI. J gave up 15 bases and V 7 bases, and 9 bases lay outside the gene matches. The CDR3 covers 11 residues.

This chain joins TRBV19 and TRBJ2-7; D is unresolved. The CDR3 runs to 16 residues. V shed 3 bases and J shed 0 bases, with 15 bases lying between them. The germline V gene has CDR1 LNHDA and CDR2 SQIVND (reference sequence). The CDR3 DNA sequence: TGTGCCAGTAGTATTACCCCGGGTTTTAGCTCCTACGAGCAGTACTTC. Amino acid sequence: CASSITPGFSSYEQYF.

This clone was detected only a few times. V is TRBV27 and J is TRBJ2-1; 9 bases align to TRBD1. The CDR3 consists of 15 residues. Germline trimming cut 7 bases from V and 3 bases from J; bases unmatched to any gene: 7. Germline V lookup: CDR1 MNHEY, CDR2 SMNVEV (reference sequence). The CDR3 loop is CASTMDRGHYNEQFF. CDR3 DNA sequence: TGTGCCAGCACCATGGACAGGGGTCACTACAATGAGCAGTTCTTC.

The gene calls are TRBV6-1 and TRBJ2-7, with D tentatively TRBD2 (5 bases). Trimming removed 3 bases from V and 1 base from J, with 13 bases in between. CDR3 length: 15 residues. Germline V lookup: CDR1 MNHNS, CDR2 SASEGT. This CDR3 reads CASSEAKTGSYEQYF. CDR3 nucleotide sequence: TGTGCCAGCAGTGAGGCAAAGACGGGGTCCTACGAGCAGTACTTC.

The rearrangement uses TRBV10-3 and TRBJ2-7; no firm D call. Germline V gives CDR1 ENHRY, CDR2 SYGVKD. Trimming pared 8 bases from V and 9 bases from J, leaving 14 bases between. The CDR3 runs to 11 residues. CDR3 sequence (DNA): TGTGCCATCCTCGACCAGCAGGTGCAGTACTTC. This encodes CAILDQQVQYF.

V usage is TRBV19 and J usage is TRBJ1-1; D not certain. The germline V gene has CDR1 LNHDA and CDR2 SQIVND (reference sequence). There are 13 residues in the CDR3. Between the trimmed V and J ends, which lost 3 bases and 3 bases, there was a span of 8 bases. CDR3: CASSIDRDTEAFF. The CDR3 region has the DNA TGTGCCAGTAGTATCGACCGGGACACTGAAGCTTTCTTT.

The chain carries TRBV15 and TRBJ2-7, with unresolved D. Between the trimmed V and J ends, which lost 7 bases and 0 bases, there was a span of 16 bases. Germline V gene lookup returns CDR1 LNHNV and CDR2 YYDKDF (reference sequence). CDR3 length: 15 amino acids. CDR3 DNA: TGTGCCACCACCAATCGAGACTCTCACTCCTACGAGCAGTACTTC. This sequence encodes CATTNRDSHSYEQYF.

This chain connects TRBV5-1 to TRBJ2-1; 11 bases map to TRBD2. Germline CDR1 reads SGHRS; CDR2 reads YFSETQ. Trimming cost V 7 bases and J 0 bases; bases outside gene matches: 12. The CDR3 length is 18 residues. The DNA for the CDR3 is TGCGCCAGCTGCCAGGGACTAGCGGTCCTGAGCTCCTACAATGAGCAGTTCTTC. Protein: CASCQGLAVLSSYNEQFF.

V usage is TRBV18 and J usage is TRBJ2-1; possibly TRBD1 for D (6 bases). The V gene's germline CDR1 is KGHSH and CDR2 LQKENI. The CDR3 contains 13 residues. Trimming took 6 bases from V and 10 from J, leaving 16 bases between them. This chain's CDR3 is CASSGPGQGEQFF. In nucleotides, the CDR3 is TGTGCCAGCTCCGGACCGGGACAAGGCGAGCAGTTCTTC.

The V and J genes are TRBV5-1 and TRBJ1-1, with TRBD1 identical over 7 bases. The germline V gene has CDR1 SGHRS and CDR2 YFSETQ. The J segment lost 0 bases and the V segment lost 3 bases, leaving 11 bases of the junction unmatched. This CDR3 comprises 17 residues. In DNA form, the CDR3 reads TGCGCCAGCAGCTCCCACCGAAGGGACAGTATGAACACTGAAGCTTTCTTT. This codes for CASSSHRRDSMNTEAFF.

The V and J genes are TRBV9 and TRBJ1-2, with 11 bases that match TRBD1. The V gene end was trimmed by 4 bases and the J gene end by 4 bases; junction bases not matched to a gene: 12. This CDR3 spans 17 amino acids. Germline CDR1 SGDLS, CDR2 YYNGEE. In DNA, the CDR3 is TGTGCCAGCAGCCCCACAATCGGACAGGGGGCACTCTATGGCTACACCTTC. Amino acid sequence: CASSPTIGQGALYGYTF.

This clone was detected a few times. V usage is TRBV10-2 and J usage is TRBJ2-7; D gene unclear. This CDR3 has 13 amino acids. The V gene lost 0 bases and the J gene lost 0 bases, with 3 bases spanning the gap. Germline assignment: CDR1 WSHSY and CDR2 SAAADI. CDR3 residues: CASSESYSYEQYF. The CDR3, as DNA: TGCGCCAGCAGTGAGTCCTACTCCTACGAGCAGTACTTC.

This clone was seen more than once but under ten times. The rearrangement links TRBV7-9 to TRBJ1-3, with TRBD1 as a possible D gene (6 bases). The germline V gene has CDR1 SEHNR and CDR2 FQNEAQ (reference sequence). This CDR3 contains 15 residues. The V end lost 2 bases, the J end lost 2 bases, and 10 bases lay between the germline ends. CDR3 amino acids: CASSLMAGAGNTIYF. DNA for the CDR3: TGTGCCAGCAGCTTAATGGCAGGGGCTGGAAACACCATATATTTT.

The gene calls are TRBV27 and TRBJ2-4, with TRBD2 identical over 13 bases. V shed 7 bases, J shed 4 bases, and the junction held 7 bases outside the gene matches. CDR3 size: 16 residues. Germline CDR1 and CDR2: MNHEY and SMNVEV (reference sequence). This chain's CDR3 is CASIPGTSGKKNIQYF. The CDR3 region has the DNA TGTGCCAGCATTCCCGGGACTAGCGGGAAAAAAAACATTCAGTACTTC.

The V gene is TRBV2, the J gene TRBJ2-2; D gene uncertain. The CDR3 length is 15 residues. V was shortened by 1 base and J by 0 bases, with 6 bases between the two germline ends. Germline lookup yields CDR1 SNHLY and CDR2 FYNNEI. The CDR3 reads CASSEDPSNTGELFF. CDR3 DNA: TGTGCCAGCAGTGAAGATCCGTCGAACACCGGGGAGCTGTTTTTT.

The CDR3 loop reads CASSFYSSGGVVEQFF. The CDR3 bases are TGTGCCAGCAGCTTTTACTCTAGCGGGGGGGTAGTTGAGCAGTTCTTC. The chain has TRBV7-9 and TRBJ2-1; 12 bases line up with TRBD2. Germline assignment: CDR1 SEHNR and CDR2 FQNEAQ (reference sequence). The V gene end was trimmed by 3 bases and the J gene end by 9 bases; junction bases not matched to a gene: 9. This CDR3 contains 16 residues.

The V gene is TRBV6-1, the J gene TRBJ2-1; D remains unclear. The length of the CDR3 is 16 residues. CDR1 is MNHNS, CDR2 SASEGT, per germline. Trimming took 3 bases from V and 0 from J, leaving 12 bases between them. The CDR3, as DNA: TGTGCCAGCAGTGACCGTACACGGAGCTCCTACAATGAGCAGTTCTTC. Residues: CASSDRTRSSYNEQFF.

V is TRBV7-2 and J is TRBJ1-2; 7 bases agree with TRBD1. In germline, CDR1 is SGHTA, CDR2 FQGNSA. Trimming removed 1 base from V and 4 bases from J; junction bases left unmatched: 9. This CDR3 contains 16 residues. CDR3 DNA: TGTGCCAGCAGCTTAGAACTCTCAGGGACAGTCTATGGCTACACCTTC. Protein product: CASSLELSGTVYGYTF.

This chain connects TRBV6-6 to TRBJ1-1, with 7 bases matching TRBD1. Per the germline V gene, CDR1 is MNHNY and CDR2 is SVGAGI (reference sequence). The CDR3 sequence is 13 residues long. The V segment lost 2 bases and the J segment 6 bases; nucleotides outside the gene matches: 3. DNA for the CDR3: TGTGCCAGCAGTTACGGACAGGCCCCTGAAGCTTTCTTT. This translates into CASSYGQAPEAFF.

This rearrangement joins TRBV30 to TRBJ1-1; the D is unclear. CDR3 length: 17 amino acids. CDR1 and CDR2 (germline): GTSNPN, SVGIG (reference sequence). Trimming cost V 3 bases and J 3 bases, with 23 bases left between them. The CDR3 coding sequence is TGTGCCTGGAGCATAAACCTCCTACAAGCGCCCCACACTGAAGCTTTCTTT. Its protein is CAWSINLLQAPHTEAFF.